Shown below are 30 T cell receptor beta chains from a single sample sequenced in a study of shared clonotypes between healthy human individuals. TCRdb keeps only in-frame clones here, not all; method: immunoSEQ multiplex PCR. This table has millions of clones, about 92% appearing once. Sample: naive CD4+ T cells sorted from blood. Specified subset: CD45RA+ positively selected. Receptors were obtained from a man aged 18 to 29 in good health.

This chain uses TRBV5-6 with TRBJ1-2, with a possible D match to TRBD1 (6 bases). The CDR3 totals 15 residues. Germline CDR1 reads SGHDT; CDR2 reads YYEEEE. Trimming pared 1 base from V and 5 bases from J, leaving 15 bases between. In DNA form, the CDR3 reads TGTGCCAGCAGCTTGCCTGCAGGGGAAAATTATGGCTACACCTTC. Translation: CASSLPAGENYGYTF.

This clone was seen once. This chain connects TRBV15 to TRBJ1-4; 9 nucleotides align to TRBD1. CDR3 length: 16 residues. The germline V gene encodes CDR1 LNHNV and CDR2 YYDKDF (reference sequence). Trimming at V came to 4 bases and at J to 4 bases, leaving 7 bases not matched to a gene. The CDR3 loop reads CATSTNRGLGNEKLFF. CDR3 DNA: TGTGCCACCAGCACAAACAGGGGGCTCGGTAATGAAAAACTGTTTTTT.

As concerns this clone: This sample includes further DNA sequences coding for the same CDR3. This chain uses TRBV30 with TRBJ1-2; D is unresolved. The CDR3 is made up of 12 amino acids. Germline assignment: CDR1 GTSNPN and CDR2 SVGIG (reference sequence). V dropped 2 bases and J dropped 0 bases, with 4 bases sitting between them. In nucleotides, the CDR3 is TGTGCCTGGAGTCTAGCTAACTATGGCTACACCTTC. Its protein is CAWSLANYGYTF.

CDR3 in amino acids: CASSLAGRYNEQFF. The CDR3 nucleotides are TGTGCCAGCAGCCTAGCGGGGAGATACAATGAGCAGTTCTTC. This rearrangement joins TRBV6-5 to TRBJ2-1; 9 bases are a match to TRBD2. CDR3 length: 14 residues. The germline gives CDR1 MNHEY, CDR2 SVGAGI. The J segment lost 4 bases and the V segment lost 6 bases, leaving 4 bases of the junction unmatched.

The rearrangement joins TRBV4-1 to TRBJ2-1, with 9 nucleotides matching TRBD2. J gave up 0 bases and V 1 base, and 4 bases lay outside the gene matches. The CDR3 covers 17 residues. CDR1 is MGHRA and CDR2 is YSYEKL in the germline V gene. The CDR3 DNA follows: TGCGCCAGCAGCCAAGGACTAGCGGCAAGCTCCTACAATGAGCAGTTCTTC. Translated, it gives CASSQGLAASSYNEQFF.

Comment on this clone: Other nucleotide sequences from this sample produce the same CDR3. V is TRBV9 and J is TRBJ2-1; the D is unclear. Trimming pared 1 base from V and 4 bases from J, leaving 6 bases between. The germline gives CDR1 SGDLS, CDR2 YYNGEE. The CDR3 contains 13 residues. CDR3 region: CASSVSLYNEQFF. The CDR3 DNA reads TGTGCCAGCAGCGTAAGTCTATACAATGAGCAGTTCTTC.

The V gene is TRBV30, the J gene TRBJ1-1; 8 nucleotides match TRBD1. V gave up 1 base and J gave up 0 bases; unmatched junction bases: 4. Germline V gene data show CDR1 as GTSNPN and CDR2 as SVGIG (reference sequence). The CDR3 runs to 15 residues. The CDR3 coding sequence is TGTGCCTGGAGTGACGGACAGGGACTGAACACTGAAGCTTTCTTT. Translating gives CAWSDGQGLNTEAFF. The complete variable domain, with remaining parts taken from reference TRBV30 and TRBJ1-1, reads SQTIHQWPATLVQPVGSPLSLECTVEGTSNPNLYWYRQAAGRGLQLLFYSVGIGQISSEVPQNLSASRPQDRQFILSSKKLLLSDSGFYLCAWSDGQGLNTEAFFGQGTRLTVV.

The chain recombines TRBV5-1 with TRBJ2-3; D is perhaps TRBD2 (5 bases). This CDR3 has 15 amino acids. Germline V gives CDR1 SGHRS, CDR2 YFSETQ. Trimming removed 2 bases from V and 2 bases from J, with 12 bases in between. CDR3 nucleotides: TGCGCCAGCAGCTTATCGGGATATTTCACAGATACGCAGTATTTT. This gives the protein CASSLSGYFTDTQYF.

The CDR3 DNA follows: TGCAGCGTTGATGGGGACAGGGTAGAAGAGACCCAGTACTTC. It specifies CSVDGDRVEETQYF. This chain connects TRBV29-1 to TRBJ2-5, with TRBD1 matching over 9 bases. The germline V gene encodes CDR1 SQVTM and CDR2 ANQGSEA. This CDR3 is built from 14 residues. V was pared by 3 bases and J by 3 bases, with 5 bases of the junction left unmatched.

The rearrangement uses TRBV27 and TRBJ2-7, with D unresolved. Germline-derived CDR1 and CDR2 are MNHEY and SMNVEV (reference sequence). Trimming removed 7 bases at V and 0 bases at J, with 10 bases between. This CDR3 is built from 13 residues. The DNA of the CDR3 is TGTGCCAGCACCCCGGAGAACTCCTACGAGCAGTACTTC. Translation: CASTPENSYEQYF.

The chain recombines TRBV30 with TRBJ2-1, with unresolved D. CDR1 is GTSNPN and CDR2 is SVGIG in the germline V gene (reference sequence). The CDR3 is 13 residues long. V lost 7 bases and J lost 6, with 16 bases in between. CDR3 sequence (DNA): TGTGCCTCCCGGGTCCTAGGCTCCAATGAGCAGTTCTTC. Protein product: CASRVLGSNEQFF.

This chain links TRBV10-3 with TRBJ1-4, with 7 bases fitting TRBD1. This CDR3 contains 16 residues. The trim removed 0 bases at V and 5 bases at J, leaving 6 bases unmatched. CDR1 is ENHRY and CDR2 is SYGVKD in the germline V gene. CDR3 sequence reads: CAISESPGQINEKLFF. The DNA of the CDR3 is TGTGCCATCAGTGAGTCTCCGGGACAGATCAATGAAAAACTGTTTTTT.

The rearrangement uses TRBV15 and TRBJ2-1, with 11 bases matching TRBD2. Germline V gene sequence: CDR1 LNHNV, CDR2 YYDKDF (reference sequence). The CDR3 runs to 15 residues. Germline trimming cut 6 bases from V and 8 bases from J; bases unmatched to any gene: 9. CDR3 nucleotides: TGTGCCACCAGGTCACCGGGACTAGCGGAGGATGAGCAGTTCTTC. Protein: CATRSPGLAEDEQFF. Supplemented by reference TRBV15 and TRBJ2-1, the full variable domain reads DAMVIQNPRYQVTQFGKPVTLSCSQTLNHNVMYWYQQKSSQAPKLLFHYYDKDFNNEADTPDNFQSRRPNTSFCFLDIRSPGLGDTAMYLCATRSPGLAEDEQFFGPGTRLTVL.

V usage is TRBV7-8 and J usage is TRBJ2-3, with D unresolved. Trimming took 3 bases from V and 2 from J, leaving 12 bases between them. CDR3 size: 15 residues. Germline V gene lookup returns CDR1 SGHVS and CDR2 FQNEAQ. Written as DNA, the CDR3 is TGTGCCAGCAGCTTCGGCAAGAGAGCCACAGATACGCAGTATTTT. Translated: CASSFGKRATDTQYF.

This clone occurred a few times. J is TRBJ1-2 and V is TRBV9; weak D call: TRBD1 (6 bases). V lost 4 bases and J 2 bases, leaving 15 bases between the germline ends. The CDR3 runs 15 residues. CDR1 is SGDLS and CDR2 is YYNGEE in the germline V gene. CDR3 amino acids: CASSNGGGGNYGYTF. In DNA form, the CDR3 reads TGTGCCAGCAGCAACGGAGGAGGGGGAAACTATGGCTACACCTTC.

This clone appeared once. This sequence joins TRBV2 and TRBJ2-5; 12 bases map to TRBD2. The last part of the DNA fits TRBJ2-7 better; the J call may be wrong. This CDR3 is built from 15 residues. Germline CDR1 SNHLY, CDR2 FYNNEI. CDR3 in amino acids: CASSPSGRASSEQYF. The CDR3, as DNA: TGTGCCAGCAGTCCTAGCGGGAGGGCCTCCAGCGAGCAGTACTTC.

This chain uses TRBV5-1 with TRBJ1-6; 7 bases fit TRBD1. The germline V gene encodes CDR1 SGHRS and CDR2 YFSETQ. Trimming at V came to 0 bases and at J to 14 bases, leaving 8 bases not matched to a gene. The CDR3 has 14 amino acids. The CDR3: CASSLEGTASTLHF. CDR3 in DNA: TGCGCCAGCAGCTTGGAGGGGACAGCCTCAACCCTCCACTTT.

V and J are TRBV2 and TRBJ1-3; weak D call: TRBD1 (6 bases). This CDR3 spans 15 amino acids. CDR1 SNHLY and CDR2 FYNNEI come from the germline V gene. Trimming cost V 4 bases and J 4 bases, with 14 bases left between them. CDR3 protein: CASSAYRDLGNTIYF. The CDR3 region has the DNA TGTGCCAGCAGTGCCTACAGGGATTTGGGAAACACCATATATTTT.

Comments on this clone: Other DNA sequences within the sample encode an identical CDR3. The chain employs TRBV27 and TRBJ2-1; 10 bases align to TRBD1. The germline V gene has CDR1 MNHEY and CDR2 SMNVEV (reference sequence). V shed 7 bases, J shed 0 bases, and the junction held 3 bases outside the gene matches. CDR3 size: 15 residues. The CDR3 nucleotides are TGTGCCAGCACCCGGACAGGGGGCTCCTACAATGAGCAGTTCTTC. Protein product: CASTRTGGSYNEQFF.

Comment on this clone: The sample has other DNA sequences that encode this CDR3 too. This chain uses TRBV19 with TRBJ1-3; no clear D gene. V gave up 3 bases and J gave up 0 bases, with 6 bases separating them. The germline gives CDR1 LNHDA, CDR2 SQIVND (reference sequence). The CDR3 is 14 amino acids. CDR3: CASSIGSSGNTIYF. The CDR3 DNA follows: TGTGCCAGTAGTATCGGTTCCTCTGGAAACACCATATATTTT.

The CDR3 nucleotides are TGCGCCAGCAGAGTACAGGGATCCTACGAGCAGTACTTC. Protein sequence: CASRVQGSYEQYF. The chain carries TRBV5-1 and TRBJ2-5; possible D gene TRBD1, 6 bases. The J call may be incorrect, as the DNA end agrees better with TRBJ2-7. CDR3 length equals 13 residues. The germline V gene has CDR1 SGHRS and CDR2 YFSETQ.

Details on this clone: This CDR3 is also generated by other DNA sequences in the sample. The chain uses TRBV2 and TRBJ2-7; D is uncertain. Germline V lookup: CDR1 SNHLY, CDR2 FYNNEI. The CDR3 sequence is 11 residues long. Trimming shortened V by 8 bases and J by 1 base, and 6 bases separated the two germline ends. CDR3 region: CASSPSYEQYF. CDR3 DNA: TGTGCCAGCTCACCGTCCTACGAGCAGTACTTC.

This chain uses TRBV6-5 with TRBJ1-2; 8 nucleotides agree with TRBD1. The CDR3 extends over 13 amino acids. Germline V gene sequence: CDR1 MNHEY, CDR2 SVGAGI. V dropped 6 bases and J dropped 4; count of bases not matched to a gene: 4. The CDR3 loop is CASRGTGRYGYTF. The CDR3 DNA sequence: TGTGCCAGCAGGGGGACAGGACGCTATGGCTACACCTTC.

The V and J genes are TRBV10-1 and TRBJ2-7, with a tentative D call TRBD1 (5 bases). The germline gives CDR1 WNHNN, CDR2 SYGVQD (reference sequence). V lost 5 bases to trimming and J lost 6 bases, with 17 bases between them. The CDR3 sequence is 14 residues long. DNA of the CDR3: TGCGCCAGCAGTAGATCCAGGGTTTTAAGCGAGCAGTACTTC. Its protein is CASSRSRVLSEQYF.

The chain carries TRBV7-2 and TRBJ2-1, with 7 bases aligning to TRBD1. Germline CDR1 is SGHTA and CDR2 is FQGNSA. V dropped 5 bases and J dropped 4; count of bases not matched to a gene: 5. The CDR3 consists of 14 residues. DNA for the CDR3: TGTGCCAGCAGCCATGACAGGGCATACAATGAGCAGTTCTTC. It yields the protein CASSHDRAYNEQFF. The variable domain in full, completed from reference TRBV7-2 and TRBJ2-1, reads GAGVSQSPSNKVTEKGKDVELRCDPISGHTALYWYRQSLGQGLEFLIYFQGNSAPDKSGLPSDRFSAERTGGSVSTLTIQRTQQEDSAVYLCASSHDRAYNEQFFGPGTRLTVL.

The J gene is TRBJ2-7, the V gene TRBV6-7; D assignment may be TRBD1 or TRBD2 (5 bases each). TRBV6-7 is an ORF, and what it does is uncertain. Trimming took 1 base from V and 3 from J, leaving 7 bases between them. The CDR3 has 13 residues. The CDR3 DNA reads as TGTGCCAGCAGTTACTGGGACGGCTACGAGCAGTACTTC. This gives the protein CASSYWDGYEQYF.

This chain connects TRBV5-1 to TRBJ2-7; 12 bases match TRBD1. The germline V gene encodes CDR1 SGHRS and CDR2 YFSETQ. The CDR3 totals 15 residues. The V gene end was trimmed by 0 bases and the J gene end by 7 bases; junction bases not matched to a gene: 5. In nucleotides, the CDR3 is TGCGCCAGCAGCTTGGGGGACAGGGGGCTGAAAGAGCAGTACTTC. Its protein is CASSLGDRGLKEQYF.

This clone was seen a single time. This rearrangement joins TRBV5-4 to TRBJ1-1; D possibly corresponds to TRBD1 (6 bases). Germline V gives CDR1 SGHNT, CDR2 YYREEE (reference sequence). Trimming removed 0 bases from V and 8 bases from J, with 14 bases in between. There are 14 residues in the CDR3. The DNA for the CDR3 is TGTGCCAGCAGCTTGGGGGGGCTAGACAGGGAAGCTTTCTTT. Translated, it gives CASSLGGLDREAFF.

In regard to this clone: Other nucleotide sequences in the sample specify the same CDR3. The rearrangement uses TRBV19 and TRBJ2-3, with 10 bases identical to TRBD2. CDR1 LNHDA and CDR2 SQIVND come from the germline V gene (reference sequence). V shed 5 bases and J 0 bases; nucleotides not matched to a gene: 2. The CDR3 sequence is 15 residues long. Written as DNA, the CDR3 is TGTGCCAGTAGTTCGACTAGCGGGAGCACAGATACGCAGTATTTT. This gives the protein CASSSTSGSTDTQYF.

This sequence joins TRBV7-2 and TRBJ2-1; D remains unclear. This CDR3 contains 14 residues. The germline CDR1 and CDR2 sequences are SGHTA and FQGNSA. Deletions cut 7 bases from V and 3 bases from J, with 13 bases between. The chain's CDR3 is CASTTAAVYNEQFF. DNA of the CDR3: TGTGCCAGCACCACCGCGGCCGTCTACAATGAGCAGTTCTTC.